This T cell receptor (beta chain) was obtained from a study of blood T cell repertoires in COVID-19. Study-wide context: From the United States, Italy and Spain came samples of acute and convalescent COVID-19. The analysed material was cDNA or gDNA that came from T cells, B-cell-depleted T cells, or PBMCs.

V lost 2 bases, J lost 1 base, and 14 bases lay in between. The CDR3 spans 17 residues. Looked up from germline, CDR1 is SGHTA and CDR2 is FQGTGA. In the authors' methods: How many nucleated cells were present was estimated from reference gene primer amplification. Some clones are missing from TCRdb's copy, which holds only in-frame ones; the method was immunoSEQ multiplex PCR. V and J calls and clone size are given by that table; D and trimming were obtained from the DNA. Counted here are about 47,000 clones, roughly two thirds occurring once; the ten biggest clones make up about 8.1%. The rearrangement joins TRBV7-3 to TRBJ2-2; D might be TRBD2 (5 bases). The sequenced material came from peripheral blood. The receptor was derived from a woman between 70 and 85 years old with acute or convalescent COVID-19. CDR3: CASSLGPGLGNTGELFF. CDR3 nucleotides: TGTGCCAGCAGCTTAGGTCCCGGACTGGGGAACACCGGGGAGCTGTTTTTT.